The TCR beta chain described here comes from a study of blood T cell repertoires in COVID-19. Repertoires were generated with immunoSEQ multiplex PCR, while TCRdb's copy carries only in-frame clones and drops some. Of 55,000 to 75,000 clones in the sample, about four fifths were seen once. Trimming took off 3 bases at V and 2 bases at J, with 11 bases between the two ends. This CDR3 is 15 amino acids long. Germline V gene sequence: CDR1 MNHEY, CDR2 SMNVEV (reference sequence). This chain connects TRBV27 to TRBJ1-5, with D maybe TRBD1 (5 bases). Sequencing input: peripheral blood. The receptor was isolated from a man older than 75 with COVID-19, enrolled during active disease. CDR3 loop: CASSFQGWGNQPQHF. CDR3 in DNA: TGTGCCAGCAGTTTTCAGGGATGGGGCAATCAGCCCCAGCATTTT.